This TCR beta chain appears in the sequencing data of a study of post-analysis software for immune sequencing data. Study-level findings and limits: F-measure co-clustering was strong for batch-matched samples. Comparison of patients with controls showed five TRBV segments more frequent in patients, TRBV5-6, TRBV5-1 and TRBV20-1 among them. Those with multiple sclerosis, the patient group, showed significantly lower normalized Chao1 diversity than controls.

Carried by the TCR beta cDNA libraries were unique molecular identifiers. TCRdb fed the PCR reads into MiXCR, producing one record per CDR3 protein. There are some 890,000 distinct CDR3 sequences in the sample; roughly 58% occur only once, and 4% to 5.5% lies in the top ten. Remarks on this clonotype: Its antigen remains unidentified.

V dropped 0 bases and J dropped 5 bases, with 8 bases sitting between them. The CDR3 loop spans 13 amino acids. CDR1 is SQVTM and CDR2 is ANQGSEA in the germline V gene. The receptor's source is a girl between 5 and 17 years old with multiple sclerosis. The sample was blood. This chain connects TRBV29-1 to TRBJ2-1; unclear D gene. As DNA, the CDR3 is TGCAGCGTTGAAGATCACCGGAACAATGAGCAGTTCTTC. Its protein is CSVEDHRNNEQFF.